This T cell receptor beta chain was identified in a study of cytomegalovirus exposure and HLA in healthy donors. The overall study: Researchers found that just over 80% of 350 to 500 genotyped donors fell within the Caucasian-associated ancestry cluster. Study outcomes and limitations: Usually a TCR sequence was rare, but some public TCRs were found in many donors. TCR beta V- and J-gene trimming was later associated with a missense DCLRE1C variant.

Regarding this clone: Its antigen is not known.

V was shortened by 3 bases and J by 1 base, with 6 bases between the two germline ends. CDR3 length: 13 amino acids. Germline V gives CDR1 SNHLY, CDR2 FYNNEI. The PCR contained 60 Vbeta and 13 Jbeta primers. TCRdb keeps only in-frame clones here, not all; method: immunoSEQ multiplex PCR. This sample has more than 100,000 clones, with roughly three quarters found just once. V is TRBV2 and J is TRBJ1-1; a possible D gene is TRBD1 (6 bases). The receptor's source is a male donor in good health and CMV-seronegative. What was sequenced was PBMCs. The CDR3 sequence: CASSEDRNTEAFF. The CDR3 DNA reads TGTGCCAGCAGTGAGGACAGGAACACTGAAGCTTTCTTT.